This TCR beta chain was documented in a study of blood T cell repertoires in COVID-19. Overall study: Acute and convalescent COVID-19 specimens originated in the United States, Italy and Spain. The analysed material was cDNA or gDNA that came from T cells, B-cell-depleted T cells, or PBMCs.

Per the original methods: From reference gene primer amplification, estimates of nucleated cell counts were derived. The method was immunoSEQ multiplex PCR; TCRdb's version includes in-frame clones alone and lacks a portion of them. V and J calls and clone size are as listed in that table; D and trimming were resolved from the DNA. Seen here are 100,000 to 150,000 clones, approximately 70% observed once, and the top ten hold around 0.9%. The sequenced sample was peripheral blood. This sequence was found in a human donor with acute or convalescent COVID-19. The donor label of this sample is uncertain.

The CDR3 region is CATSDPRGATGELFF. Here the CDR3 DNA reads TGTGCCACCAGTGATCCCCGGGGGGCCACCGGGGAGCTGTTTTTT. The genes are TRBV24-1 and TRBJ2-2; D is perhaps TRBD2 (7 bases). The germline V gene has CDR1 KGHDR and CDR2 SFDVKD. The CDR3 contains 15 residues. V was cut by 3 bases and J by 4 bases, with 11 bases left in between.